This passage covers 2 T cell receptor beta chains from one sample sequenced in a study of CD8+ T cells in alopecia areata. The treatment here: oral pan-JAK inhibitor, 5-10 mg twice daily. cDNA prepared by RNA extraction and subsequent reverse transcription served as the template for sequencing. Data came from immunoSEQ multiplex PCR; TCRdb stores just in-frame clones and leaves some out. Altogether around 290,000 clones are present, 58% being singletons, with the ten largest covering under 2%. The specimen was CD4+ T cells sorted from blood, collected at week 24, from a patient treated with tofacitinib. These TCRs come from a human donor with alopecia areata.

The V call is TRBV10-3, the J call TRBJ1-2; D remains unclear. Germline V CDR1 and CDR2: ENHRY, SYGVKD. The CDR3 length is 13 residues. Trimming removed 4 bases from V and 8 bases from J, with 14 bases in between. CDR3 nucleotide sequence: TGTGCCATCAGTGTTGACCCGAGAGGAGGCTACACCTTC. Protein sequence: CAISVDPRGGYTF.

The rearrangement uses TRBV30 and TRBJ2-3; D gene ambiguous. Trimming removed 5 bases at V and 15 bases at J, with 9 bases between. The V gene's germline CDR1 is GTSNPN and CDR2 SVGIG (reference sequence). The CDR3 has 8 residues. The CDR3 sequence is CAWDSRYF. The CDR3 bases are TGTGCCTGGGATTCTCGTTATTTT.